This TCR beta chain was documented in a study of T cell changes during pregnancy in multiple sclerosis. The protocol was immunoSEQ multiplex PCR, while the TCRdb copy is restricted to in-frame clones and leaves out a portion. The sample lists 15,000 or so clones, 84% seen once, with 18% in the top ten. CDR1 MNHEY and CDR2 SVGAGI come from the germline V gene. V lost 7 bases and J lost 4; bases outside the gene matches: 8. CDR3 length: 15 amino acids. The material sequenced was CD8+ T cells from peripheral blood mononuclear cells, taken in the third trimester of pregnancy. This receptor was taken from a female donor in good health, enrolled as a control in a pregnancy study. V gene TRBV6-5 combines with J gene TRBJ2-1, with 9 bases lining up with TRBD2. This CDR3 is CASTLRTSAYNEQFF. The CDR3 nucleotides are TGTGCCAGCACCCTAAGGACTAGCGCTTACAATGAGCAGTTCTTC.